This section outlines one TCR beta chain sequence together with its context. This clonotype has just a few counts. Its antigen specificity is not known. Per-base quality was not reported, and no clone a single base away is much larger than it. The library came from 5' RACE. For sequencing, an Illumina HiSeq 2000 was employed. Template switching introduced a universal primer binding site; the final cDNA contained a unique molecular identifier, enabling accurate counting of TCR cDNA molecules. First-strand cDNA for TCR alpha and beta chains was synthesized from specific primers in the conserved constant-segment region. To control for contamination, every cDNA library carried two barcodes: a SMART-Mk sample barcode plus Illumina barcodes. Two successive PCR steps introduced TruSeq adapter sequences along with Illumina sample barcodes. TCR alpha and beta cDNA libraries were sequenced on the Illumina HiSeq platform with custom primers. On the study's bioinformatics: Raw reads were processed with MiGEC to extract unique molecular identifiers, and MiXCR was used to determine CDR3 positions. For each individual, recombination models were inferred using an EM algorithm with the repgenHMM and IGoR tools. Shared clonotype analysis was performed with the tcR package in R, normalizing sharing by the product of cloneset sizes. To study raw recombination without the effects of thymic and clonal selection, out-of-frame nonproductive sequences were analyzed. Using fastp trimming at Q25 and MiXCR clonotype assembly, TCRdb reanalyzed the public sequencing data and kept in-frame beta chains. Every distinct CDR3 protein forms one entry, paired with its most common genes and DNA. V and J calls and clone size were set by TCRdb, not the authors. The sample has roughly 700,000 distinct CDR3 sequences on record, over 8.5% of them singletons. The top ten hold 0.75% to 1% of the sample.

The data originate from a study of identical twins (dated by TCRdb to the mid-2010s). Study-wide context: TCR alpha and beta repertoires from monozygotic twins, unrelated adults of various ages and cord blood were deep-sequenced to test whether fetal clonotypes persist. To rule out contamination, replicate twin experiments were performed at different times with different library preparation protocols.

The V end loses 7 bases and the J end loses 2 bases, and a stretch of 19 bases separates them. CDR1 and CDR2, looked up from the germline V gene, are SGHRS and YFSETQ. The CDR3 has 16 amino acids, counting the end cysteine and phenylalanine. Solely the CDR3 DNA is kept, with 48 bases framed from the first base. Beyond this particular receptor, the publication reports: Compared with coincidental sharing between unrelated individuals, an excess of low generation-probability sequences was observed among out-of-frame TCR alpha sequences shared between twins. Because the same donors could not be followed over many years, the conclusions depended on cross-sectional statistical analysis. Excess twin sharing in beta out-of-frame sequences was weaker because fewer shared sequences lowered the signal-to-noise ratio. Recombination models systematically underestimated out-of-frame TCR alpha sharing in monozygotic twins but agreed with sharing between unrelated individuals. Abundant cord blood beta clonotypes had fewer insertions, young adult naive repertoires showed a similar but weaker trend, and memory repertoires showed no such trend. Zero-insertion analyses could be partly confounded by invariant T cells such as MAIT and iNKT, although diverse VJ usage argued against such confounding for most clonotypes.

Every donor was a healthy Caucasian. The twin cohort consisted of three pairs of female monozygotic twins, all aged 18 to 29 years. Peripheral blood mononuclear cells were the source from which RNA for the TCR libraries was isolated. This sample was shared with a second study, whose subject was yellow fever vaccine responses in identical twins. As described in the second report: According to the authors, the vaccine-induced T cell response in identical twins seemed to be partly convergent and partly specific to each individual. Focusing on identical twins, the study followed the T cell clones that responded to the vaccine, and did so with precision.

Sequences were obtained from PBMCs. This clonotype originated in a woman aged 18 to 35 in good health. The V and J genes are TRBV5-1 and TRBJ2-1, and the D gene may be TRBD1, 5 bases matching. The CDR3 region has the sequence CASDRWSGNAYNEQFF. The DNA reads as follows: TGCGCCAGCGACCGATGGTCAGGGAATGCCTACAATGAGCAGTTCTTC.